This TCR beta chain was captured in a study of shared clonotypes between healthy human individuals. Study-wide results and caveats: Larger richness was generally estimated for naive than memory subsets.

A remark on this clone: Its antigen is not identified. At the DNA level, this CDR3 is encoded by other sequences in the same sample as well.

Data came from immunoSEQ multiplex PCR; TCRdb stores just in-frame clones and leaves some out. The data contain 2.3 million or so clones, 85% to 95% of them singletons. It was into CD45RA+ naive and CD45RA-negative memory subsets that the CD4+ cells were split. J lost 4 bases, V lost 1 base, and 6 bases had no gene match. CDR3 length: 15 amino acids. Germline V gives CDR1 SEHNR, CDR2 FQNEAQ (reference sequence). The J gene is TRBJ2-7, the V gene TRBV7-9; 8 bases align to TRBD2. Material for sequencing was naive CD4+ T cells from PBMCs. Stated subset: CD45RA+ positively selected. The receptor's source is a young man in good health. Some clones in this sample may be carry-over from other donors' samples. CDR3 DNA sequence: TGTGCCAGCAGCTTAGTGGCGGGAGGCGGGTACGAGCAGTACTTC. As protein: CASSLVAGGGYEQYF. Together with reference TRBV7-9 and TRBJ2-7, the CDR3 gives the full variable domain: DTGVSQNPRHKITKRGQNVTFRCDPISEHNRLYWYRQTLGQGPEFLTYFQNEAQLEKSRLLSDRFSAERPKGSFSTLEIQRTEQGDSAMYLCASSLVAGGGYEQYFGPGTRLTVT.